Below, 3 T cell receptor beta chains from the same sample are listed, as sequenced in a study of blood T cell repertoires in COVID-19. Measured with immunoSEQ multiplex PCR; TCRdb has only the in-frame clones, and not every one. The profile shows around 140,000 clones, approximately 90% of them singletons. The sequenced sample was peripheral blood. Every receptor here comes from a human donor in a cohort sampled during active COVID-19.

This sequence joins TRBV6-5 and TRBJ2-2, with a weak D call TRBD1 (5 bases). V gave up 5 bases and J gave up 5 bases, with 9 bases separating them. Germline values: CDR1 MNHEY, CDR2 SVGAGI. CDR3 size: 13 residues. The chain's CDR3 is CASSTTDTGELFF. DNA of the CDR3: TGTGCCAGCAGTACGACAGATACCGGGGAGCTGTTTTTT.

This chain links TRBV7-3 with TRBJ2-3, with TRBD2 matching over 7 bases. Germline lookup yields CDR1 SGHTA and CDR2 FQGTGA. Trimming at V came to 4 bases and at J to 8 bases, leaving 9 bases not matched to a gene. This CDR3 is built from 14 residues. The CDR3 protein is CASSSAGLAGTQYF. DNA of the CDR3: TGTGCCAGCAGCTCCGCCGGATTAGCGGGTACGCAGTATTTT.

V gene TRBV20-1 combines with J gene TRBJ1-5; maybe TRBD1 (6 bases). The CDR3 is 15 amino acids. Trimming pared 3 bases from V and 0 bases from J, leaving 12 bases between. Germline lookup yields CDR1 DFQATT and CDR2 SNEGSKA (reference sequence). The CDR3, as DNA: TGCAGTGCTAGTACGCAGGGGTATAGCAATCAGCCCCAGCATTTT. Translation: CSASTQGYSNQPQHF.